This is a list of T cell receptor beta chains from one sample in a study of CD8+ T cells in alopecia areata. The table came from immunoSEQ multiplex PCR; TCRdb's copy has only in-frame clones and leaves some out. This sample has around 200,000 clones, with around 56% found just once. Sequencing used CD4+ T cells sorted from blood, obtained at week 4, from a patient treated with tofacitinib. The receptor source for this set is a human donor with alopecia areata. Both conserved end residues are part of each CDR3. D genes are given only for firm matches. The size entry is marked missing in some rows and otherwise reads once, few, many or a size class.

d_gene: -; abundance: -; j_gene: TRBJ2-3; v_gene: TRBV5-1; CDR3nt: TGCGCCAGCAGCTTGGCAGGGGAGGCTACGCAGTATTTT; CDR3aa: CASSLAGEATQYF
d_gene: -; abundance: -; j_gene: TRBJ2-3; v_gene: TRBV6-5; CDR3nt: TGTGCCAGCTTTCGCGGAGATACGCAGTATTTT; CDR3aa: CASFRGDTQYF
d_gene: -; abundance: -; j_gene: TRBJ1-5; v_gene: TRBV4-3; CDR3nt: TGCGCCAGCAGCCAAAACCTGGGTCAGCCCCAGCATTTT; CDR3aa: CASSQNLGQPQHF
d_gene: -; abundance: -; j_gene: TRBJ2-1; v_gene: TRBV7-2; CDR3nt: TGTGCCAGCAGCGGGACGGGAACCCTCTACAATGAGCAGTTCTTC; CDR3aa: CASSGTGTLYNEQFF
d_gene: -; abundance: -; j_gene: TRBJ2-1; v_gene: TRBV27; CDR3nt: TGTGCCAGCAGTTTAGTGGTCGGGCTTCCCTCCTACAATGAGCAGTTCTTC; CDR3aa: CASSLVVGLPSYNEQFF
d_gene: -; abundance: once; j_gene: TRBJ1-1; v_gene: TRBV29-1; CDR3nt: TGCAGCGTTGAACGGGGAAGGAAAACTGAAGCTTTCTTT; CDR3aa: CSVERGRKTEAFF
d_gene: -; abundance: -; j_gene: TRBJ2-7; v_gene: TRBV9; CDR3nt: TGTGCCAGCAGCGGACCGGGACTTGACTACGAGCAGTACTTC; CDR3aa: CASSGPGLDYEQYF
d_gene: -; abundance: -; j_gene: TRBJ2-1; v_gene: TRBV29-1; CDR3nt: TGCAGCGTTGGAGCGAGGGGCACCTACAATGAGCAGTTCTTC; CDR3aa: CSVGARGTYNEQFF
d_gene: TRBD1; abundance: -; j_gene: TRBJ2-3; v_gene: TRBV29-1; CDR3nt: TGCAGCGTTCCTCGGACAGGGCTTAGCACAGATACGCAGTATTTT; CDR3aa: CSVPRTGLSTDTQYF
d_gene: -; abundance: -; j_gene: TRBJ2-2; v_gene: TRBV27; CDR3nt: TGTGCCAGCAGCCCAACTGGGAAGGCCGGGGAGCTGTTTTTT; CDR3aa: CASSPTGKAGELFF
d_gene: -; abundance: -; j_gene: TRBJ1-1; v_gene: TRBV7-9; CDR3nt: TGTGCCAGCTCAGGACAGAAGAAGAACACTGAAGCTTTCTTT; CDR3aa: CASSGQKKNTEAFF
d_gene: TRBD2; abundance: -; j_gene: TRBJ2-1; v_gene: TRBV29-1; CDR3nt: TGCAGCGTACGACCGGGACTAGCGGTTTACAATGAGCAGTTCTTC; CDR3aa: CSVRPGLAVYNEQFF
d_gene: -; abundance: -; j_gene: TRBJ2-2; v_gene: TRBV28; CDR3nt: TGTGCCAGCAGCTGGGGCCAAAACACCGGGGAGCTGTTTTTT; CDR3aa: CASSWGQNTGELFF
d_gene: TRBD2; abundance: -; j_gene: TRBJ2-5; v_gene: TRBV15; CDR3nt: TGTGCCACCAGCAAAAACGGGAGGGGACAAGAGACCCAGTACTTC; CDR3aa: CATSKNGRGQETQYF